The clone carrying this T cell receptor (beta chain) showed up many times. The source of the sample is a study of T cells in Graves' hyperthyroidism and ophthalmopathy. Hyperthyroidism was newly diagnosed in patients aged 18 to 65 (duration under 2 months). Germline V gene data show CDR1 as LGHDT and CDR2 as YNNKEL (reference sequence). The CDR3 has 14 amino acids. V lost 0 bases and J lost 7, with 10 bases in between. RNA transcripts provided the source from which TCR beta CDR3 regions were amplified. First-round RT-PCR of the TCR CDR3 relied on the HTBI primer set. TCRdb ran MiXCR on the multiplex PCR reads and lists one entry per CDR3 protein. The sample gives roughly 740,000 distinct CDR3 sequences, about a sixth of which show up once; approximately 8% is in the top ten.

The clonotype originates from a man between 18 and 29 years old with Graves' hyperthyroidism. The chain couples TRBV3-1 to TRBJ1-5; D remains unclear. The sample comprised blood. This CDR3 reads CASSQDEWEQPQHF. The DNA of the CDR3 is TGTGCCAGCAGCCAAGATGAGTGGGAGCAGCCCCAGCATTTT.